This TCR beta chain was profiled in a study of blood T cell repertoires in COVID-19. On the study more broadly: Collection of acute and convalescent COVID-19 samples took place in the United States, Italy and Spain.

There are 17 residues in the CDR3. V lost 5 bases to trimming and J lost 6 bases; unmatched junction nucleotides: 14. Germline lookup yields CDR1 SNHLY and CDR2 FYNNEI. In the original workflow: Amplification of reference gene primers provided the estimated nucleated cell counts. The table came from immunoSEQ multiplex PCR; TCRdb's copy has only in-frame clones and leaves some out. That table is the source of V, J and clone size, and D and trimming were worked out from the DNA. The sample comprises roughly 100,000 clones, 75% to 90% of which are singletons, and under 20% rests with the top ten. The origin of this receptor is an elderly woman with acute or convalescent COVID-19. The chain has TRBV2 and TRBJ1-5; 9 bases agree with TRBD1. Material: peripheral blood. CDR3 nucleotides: TGTGCCAGCAGTCCTTTCTTAGGACAGGGGATCGGTCAGCCCCAGCATTTT. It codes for CASSPFLGQGIGQPQHF. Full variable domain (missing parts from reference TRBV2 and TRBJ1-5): EPEVTQTPSHQVTQMGQEVILRCVPISNHLYFYWYRQILGQKVEFLVSFYNNEISEKSEIFDDQFSVERPDGSNFTLKIRSTKLEDSAMYFCASSPFLGQGIGQPQHFGDGTRLSIL.